This passage covers 22 T cell receptor beta chains from one sample sequenced in a study of blood T cells in healthy people across ages. Primed by a sample-barcoded 5' primer and a J-beta primer mix, a second PCR proceeded for about 7 to 11 cycles. TCRdb itself ran the 5' RACE reads through MiXCR, one entry per CDR3 protein. The table shows 1.5 million to 2 million distinct CDR3 sequences, with about 28% occurring only once. Sequenced sample: blood. The source is a woman between 25 and 40 years old in good health.

This clonotype has just a few counts. This chain uses TRBV5-1 with TRBJ2-5; 10 bases align to TRBD1. CDR3 length: 13 residues. Per the germline V gene, CDR1 is SGHRS and CDR2 is YFSETQ. Trimming at V came to 4 bases and at J to 11 bases, leaving 8 bases not matched to a gene. CDR3 bases: TGCGCCAGCAGCGAGGGACAGGGGATTAAGCAGTACTTC. It specifies CASSEGQGIKQYF.

In this sample, this clonotype turned up a few times. The gene calls are TRBV29-1 and TRBJ1-1, with D possibly being TRBD1 (6 bases). This CDR3 has 13 residues. V lost 4 bases, J lost 7 bases, and 16 bases lay in between. CDR1 SQVTM and CDR2 ANQGSEA come from the germline V gene. The CDR3 DNA is TGCAGCGTTGGCGGGGGCGAGACGAATGAAGCTTTCTTT. It encodes CSVGGGETNEAFF.

A note on this clonotype: A much larger clone differs by one base, so this may be a read error. The chain joins TRBV7-9 to TRBJ2-1; 7 nucleotides line up with TRBD2. The CDR3 extends over 13 amino acids. Germline V gene lookup returns CDR1 SEHNR and CDR2 FQNEAQ (reference sequence). The CDR3 sequence: CASSWGGKSEQVF. In DNA, the CDR3 is TGTGCCAGCAGCTGGGGGGGGAAGAGCGAGCAGGTCTTC.

The rearrangement uses TRBV28 and TRBJ2-1; D is possibly TRBD2 (5 bases). CDR1 and CDR2 from the germline V gene are MDHEN and SYDVKM. The CDR3 is 14 amino acids. Trimming left V 7 bases short and J 8 bases short, with 18 bases between. The CDR3 spells CASTSGIKVHEQFF. CDR3 DNA sequence: TGTGCCAGCACCTCCGGGATCAAGGTCCATGAGCAGTTCTTC.

The chain employs TRBV5-1 and TRBJ2-5, with D perhaps TRBD2 (7 bases). From germline, CDR1 is SGHRS and CDR2 YFSETQ. V lost 5 bases, J lost 11 bases, and 25 bases lay in between. The CDR3 loop spans 15 amino acids. The CDR3 DNA follows: TGCGCCAGCAGACCCAGTCGGGGGGCGGAGAATGAGCAGTACTTC. Translation gives CASRPSRGAENEQYF.

The V and J genes are TRBV29-1 and TRBJ2-1, with a weak D call TRBD1 (5 bases). Germline V lookup: CDR1 SQVTM, CDR2 ANQGSEA. CDR3 length equals 14 residues. Trimming left V 7 bases short and J 4 bases short, with 17 bases between. Here the CDR3 DNA reads TGCAGCGGGTTTGGGCAGGGATCTTACAATGAGCAGTTCTTC. This codes for CSGFGQGSYNEQFF.

This clonotype was picked up a small number of times. This sequence joins TRBV28 and TRBJ1-5, with D possibly matching TRBD1 (5 bases). The V and J ends lost 6 bases and 5 bases respectively, with 20 bases between them. The CDR3 has 16 residues. Germline V lookup: CDR1 MDHEN, CDR2 SYDVKM. CDR3 sequence: CASRPQGKGRDQPQHF. CDR3 nucleotide sequence: TGTGCCAGCAGACCCCAAGGTAAGGGGCGCGATCAGCCCCAGCATTTT.

This clonotype was found a few times. V and J are TRBV27 and TRBJ2-1, with D possibly being TRBD1 or TRBD2 (5 bases each). CDR1 MNHEY and CDR2 SMNVEV come from the germline V gene (reference sequence). The CDR3 spans 15 residues. The V gene lost 5 bases and the J gene lost 8 bases, with 19 bases spanning the gap. CDR3 region: CASSPERGVGDEQFF. The CDR3 DNA follows: TGTGCCAGCAGTCCAGAGAGAGGGGTGGGCGATGAGCAGTTCTTC.

J is TRBJ2-4 and V is TRBV15; D is unclear. This CDR3 comprises 13 residues. The germline V gene has CDR1 LNHNV and CDR2 YYDKDF (reference sequence). The V end lost 5 bases, the J end lost 13 bases, and 18 bases lay between the germline ends. CDR3 in DNA: TGTGCCACCAGCCTGGACGGTTACAATGAGCAGTACTTC. As protein: CATSLDGYNEQYF.

Ten or more counts support this clonotype. The rearrangement links TRBV6-1 to TRBJ2-6; perhaps D is TRBD1 or TRBD2 (5 bases each). Deletions cut 5 bases from V and 4 bases from J, with 18 bases between. The CDR3 sequence is 17 residues long. Germline V CDR1 and CDR2: MNHNS, SASEGT. The CDR3 is CASSNEGNGLGANVLTF. DNA of the CDR3: TGTGCCAGCAGTAACGAGGGGAATGGTCTCGGGGCCAACGTCCTGACTTTC.

This chain joins TRBV7-2 and TRBJ2-5, with D possibly being TRBD1 (7 bases). Gene TRBJ2-7 matches the end of the DNA better, so the J call may be wrong. Germline loops: CDR1 SGHTA, CDR2 FQGNSA. The CDR3 is 16 residues long. The CDR3: CASSTGTEEGGYEQYF. The CDR3 region has the DNA TGTGCCAGCAGCACCGGGACAGAGGAGGGAGGCTACGAGCAGTACTTC.

The chain combines TRBV20-1 with TRBJ2-3; 9 bases are a match to TRBD2. V gave up 6 bases and J gave up 4 bases; unmatched junction bases: 8. The CDR3 spans 14 residues. CDR1 is DFQATT, CDR2 SNEGSKA, per germline (reference sequence). The DNA for the CDR3 is TGCAGTGCGGGGCGGCGGGAGGGCCCAGATACGCAGTATTTT. The encoded protein is CSAGRREGPDTQYF.

As for this clonotype: A much larger clone differs from this one at a single base, so this may be a read error. The gene calls are TRBV5-1 and TRBJ2-3; 10 bases are shared with TRBD2. This CDR3 has 14 residues. From germline, CDR1 is SGHRS and CDR2 YFSETQ. CDR3 in amino acids: CASSLTSGEDAQYF. DNA for the CDR3: TGCGCCAGCAGCTTGACTAGCGGGGAAGATGCGCAGTATTTT.

This clonotype was recorded many times. The chain recombines TRBV4-3 with TRBJ2-7; D not certain. CDR1 and CDR2 (germline): LGHNA, YSLEER. The CDR3 is 15 residues long. Trimming took off 1 base at V and 3 bases at J, with 13 bases between the two ends. The CDR3 region is CASSQAAHVDYEQYF. For the CDR3, the DNA is TGCGCCAGCAGCCAAGCGGCACACGTTGACTACGAGCAGTACTTC.

A word on this clonotype: One end of the junction does not line up with germline, which may come from a read error. The V gene is TRBV20-1, the J gene TRBJ2-3, with 9 bases aligning to TRBD2. This CDR3 spans 15 amino acids. CDR1 DFQATT and CDR2 SNEGSKA come from the germline V gene (reference sequence). The CDR3 DNA reads as TGCAGTGCTACGCGGGAGGGGATAAACACAGGTACGCAGTATTTT. It codes for CSATREGINTGTQYF.

The rearrangement uses TRBV20-1 and TRBJ2-1, with D possibly TRBD2 on 6 matching bases. TRBJ2-7 explains the end of the DNA better; the J call may be wrong. Germline V gene sequence: CDR1 DFQATT, CDR2 SNEGSKA (reference sequence). This CDR3 is built from 17 residues. The CDR3 DNA sequence: TGCAGTGCTAAGGCCAGGAGGGCGACTAGTGCCTACAATGAGCAGTACTTC. This encodes CSAKARRATSAYNEQYF.

The sample holds a few counts of this clonotype. The rearrangement joins TRBV15 to TRBJ1-2; 10 bases are a match to TRBD1. V shed 1 base, J shed 4 bases, and the junction held 3 bases outside the gene matches. The germline CDR1 and CDR2 sequences are LNHNV and YYDKDF (reference sequence). This CDR3 has 15 residues. This CDR3 reads CATSRAGTGVYGYTF. Here the CDR3 DNA reads TGTGCCACCAGCAGAGCCGGGACAGGGGTCTATGGCTACACCTTC.

V and J are TRBV5-1 and TRBJ2-7; 7 positions match TRBD1. The J call may be incorrect, as the DNA end agrees better with TRBJ2-1. The CDR3 consists of 17 residues. The germline V gene encodes CDR1 SGHRS and CDR2 YFSETQ. The CDR3 is CASSPGTVLISSYEQFF. The CDR3 coding sequence is TGCGCCAGCAGCCCGGGGACAGTACTAATAAGCTCCTACGAGCAGTTCTTC.

The chain combines TRBV12-5 with TRBJ2-1, with no clear D. Trimming removed 1 base at V and 3 bases at J, with 10 bases between. The CDR3 length is 15 residues. Germline CDR1 reads LGHNT; CDR2 reads FRNRAP. Here the CDR3 DNA reads TGTGCTAGTGGTTTGGCCCAGGACGACTACAATGAGCAGTTCTTC. It encodes CASGLAQDDYNEQFF. The full variable domain, with the rest looked up from reference TRBV12-5 and TRBJ2-1, is DARVTQTPRHKVTEMGQEVTMRCQPILGHNTVFWYRQTMMQGLELLAYFRNRAPLDDSGMPKDRFSAEMPDATLATLKIQPSEPRDSAVYFCASGLAQDDYNEQFFGPGTRLTVL.

As concerns this clonotype: This CDR3 fails to terminate in the conserved phenylalanine or tryptophan, so it likely reflects a read error. CDR3 sequence reads: CASSLDRDSHNEQFV. In DNA form, the CDR3 reads TGTGCCAGCAGCCTTGACCGGGACTCCCACAATGAGCAGTTCGTC. J is TRBJ2-1 and V is TRBV7-3, with D perhaps TRBD2 (6 bases). The germline V gene has CDR1 SGHTA and CDR2 FQGTGA. The CDR3 has 15 amino acids.

A few counts support this clonotype. This sequence joins TRBV28 and TRBJ2-1, with TRBD1 as a possible D gene (5 bases). V was shortened by 3 bases and J by 5 bases, with 14 bases between the two germline ends. The CDR3 has 15 amino acids. Germline V gene lookup returns CDR1 MDHEN and CDR2 SYDVKM. CDR3 loop: CASSFLGRANNEQFF. For the CDR3, the DNA is TGTGCCAGCAGTTTTTTGGGCAGGGCAAACAATGAGCAGTTCTTC.

The CDR3 DNA reads as TGTGCCAGTAGTTCGGACCTGGGCATAGGTTCGCAGTATTTT. Translating it yields CASSSDLGIGSQYF. The rearrangement links TRBV19 to TRBJ2-3; D not certain. The CDR3 spans 14 residues. V lost 5 bases to trimming and J lost 10 bases, with 19 bases between them. Germline loops: CDR1 LNHDA, CDR2 SQIVND (reference sequence).